This T cell receptor (beta chain) is from a study of blood T cell repertoires in COVID-19. Study-wide context: Samples representing acute and convalescent COVID-19 were sourced from the United States, Italy and Spain. In each case, the material was cDNA or gDNA derived from T cells, B-cell-depleted T cells, or PBMCs.

Original methodology: The authors estimated nucleated cell counts from reference gene primer amplification. Using immunoSEQ multiplex PCR, the repertoire was profiled, and TCRdb retains in-frame clones only, with some absent. The D gene and trimming were derived from the DNA, and the V and J assignments and clone size from that table. The data contain nearly 350,000 clones, 90% to 95% of them singletons. CDR3 length: 14 residues. Germline loops: CDR1 SEHNR, CDR2 FQNEAQ (reference sequence). The ends were cut back, 1 base at V and 0 bases at J, with 6 bases in the middle. The rearrangement joins TRBV7-9 to TRBJ2-5; D remains unclear. Sequenced material: peripheral blood. This receptor was identified in a young woman who had recovered from COVID-19. The CDR3 loop is CASSLDQYQETQYF. The DNA of the CDR3 is TGTGCCAGCAGCTTAGACCAGTACCAAGAGACCCAGTACTTC.